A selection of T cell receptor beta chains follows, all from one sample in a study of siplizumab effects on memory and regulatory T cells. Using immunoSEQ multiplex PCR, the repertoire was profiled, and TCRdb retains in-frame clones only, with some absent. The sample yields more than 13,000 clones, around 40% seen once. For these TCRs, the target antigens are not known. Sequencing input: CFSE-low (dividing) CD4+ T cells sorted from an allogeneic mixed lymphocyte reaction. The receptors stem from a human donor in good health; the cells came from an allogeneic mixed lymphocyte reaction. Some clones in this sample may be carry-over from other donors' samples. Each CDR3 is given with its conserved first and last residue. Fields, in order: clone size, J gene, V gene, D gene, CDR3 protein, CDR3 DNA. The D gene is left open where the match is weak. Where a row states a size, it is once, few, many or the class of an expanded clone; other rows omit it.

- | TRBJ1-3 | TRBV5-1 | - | CASSPNTRAGNTIYF | TGCGCCAGCAGCCCTAATACTAGAGCGGGGAACACCATATATTTT
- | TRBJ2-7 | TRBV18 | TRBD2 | CASSPPSFWGGEPYEQYF | TGTGCCAGCTCACCACCATCCTTCTGGGGGGGGGAGCCCTACGAGCAGTACTTC
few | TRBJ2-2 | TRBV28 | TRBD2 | CASSRQWGGRGIGELFF | TGTGCCAGCTCTAGACAATGGGGCGGGAGAGGGATCGGGGAGCTGTTTTTT
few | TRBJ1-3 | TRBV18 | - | CASSPVRAISGNTIYF | TGTGCCAGCTCACCGGTACGGGCGATCTCTGGAAACACCATATATTTT
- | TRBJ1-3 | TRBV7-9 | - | CASSNQAGPGDTIYF | TGTGCCAGCAGCAATCAGGCGGGCCCCGGGGACACCATATATTTT
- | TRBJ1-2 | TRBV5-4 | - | CASSPDSLYGYTF | TGTGCCAGCAGTCCTGACAGCCTCTATGGCTACACCTTC
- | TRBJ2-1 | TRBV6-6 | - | CASSHTRGSYNEQFF | TGTGCCAGCAGTCACACTAGGGGGTCCTACAATGAGCAGTTCTTC
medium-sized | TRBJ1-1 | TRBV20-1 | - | CSAKGAFF | TGCAGTGCTAAAGGGGCTTTCTTT
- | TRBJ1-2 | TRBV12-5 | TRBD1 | CASGLEGAGYGYTF | TGTGCTAGTGGTTTAGAGGGGGCCGGCTATGGCTACACCTTC
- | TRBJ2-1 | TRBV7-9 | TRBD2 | CASSLALAGEAEQFF | TGTGCCAGCAGCTTAGCCCTAGCGGGAGAGGCTGAGCAGTTCTTC
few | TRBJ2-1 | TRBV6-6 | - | CASSGPSKEQFF | TGTGCCAGCTCCGGACCTAGTAAGGAGCAGTTCTTC
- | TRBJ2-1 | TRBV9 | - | CASSERLVFEQFF | TGTGCCAGCAGCGAGAGACTAGTGTTTGAGCAGTTCTTC
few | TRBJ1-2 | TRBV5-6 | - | CASSFPGVYGYTF | TGTGCCAGCAGCTTCCCAGGGGTCTATGGCTACACCTTC
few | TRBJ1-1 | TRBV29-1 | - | CSVTGTKNTEAFF | TGCAGCGTCACCGGGACAAAGAACACTGAAGCTTTCTTT
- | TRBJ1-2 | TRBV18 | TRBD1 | CASSPGQAINYGYTF | TGTGCCAGCTCACCGGGACAGGCGATTAACTATGGCTACACCTTC
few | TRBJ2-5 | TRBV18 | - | CASSPRPPPETQYF | TGTGCCAGCTCACCACGACCTCCTCCAGAGACCCAGTACTTC
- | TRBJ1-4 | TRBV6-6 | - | CASRTGYINEKLFF | TGTGCCAGCAGAACAGGTTATATAAATGAAAAACTGTTTTTT
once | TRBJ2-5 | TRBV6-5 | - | CASSYRETQYF | TGTGCCAGCAGTTATCGGGAGACCCAGTACTTC
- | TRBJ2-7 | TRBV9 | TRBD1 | CASSGGGRSSYEQYF | TGTGCCAGCAGCGGAGGGGGCCGAAGCTCCTACGAGCAGTACTTC
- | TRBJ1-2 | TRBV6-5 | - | CASSYLGFFYGYTF | TGTGCCAGCAGTTATCTTGGGTTCTTCTATGGCTACACCTTC
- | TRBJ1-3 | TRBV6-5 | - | CASSYRGGVSGNTIYF | TGTGCCAGCAGTTACCGGGGGGGCGTCTCGGGAAACACCATATATTTT
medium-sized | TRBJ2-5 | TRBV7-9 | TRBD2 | CASSLVGTSGGQETQYF | TGTGCCAGCAGCTTAGTAGGAACTAGCGGGGGCCAAGAGACCCAGTACTTC
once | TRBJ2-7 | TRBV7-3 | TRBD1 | CASSSDRGYEQYF | TGTGCCAGCAGCTCGGACAGGGGCTACGAGCAGTACTTC
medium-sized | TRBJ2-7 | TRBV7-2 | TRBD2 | CASSLDWTSGSYEQYF | TGTGCCAGCAGCTTAGATTGGACTAGCGGCTCCTACGAGCAGTACTTC
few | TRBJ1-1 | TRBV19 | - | CASTPYGTLGTEAFF | TGTGCCAGTACCCCCTACGGGACGCTGGGGACTGAAGCTTTCTTT
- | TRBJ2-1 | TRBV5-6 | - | CASSWRWRALAGEQFF | TGTGCCAGCAGCTGGAGGTGGCGGGCGCTAGCTGGTGAGCAGTTCTTC
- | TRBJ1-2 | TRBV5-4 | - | CASSSDQIYGYTF | TGTGCCAGCAGTTCGGACCAGATTTATGGCTACACCTTC
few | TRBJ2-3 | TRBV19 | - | CASSISGLGTDTQYF | TGTGCCAGTAGTATTTCCGGCCTGGGCACAGATACGCAGTATTTT
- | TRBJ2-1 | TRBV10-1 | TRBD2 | CAIQTSGRYNEQFF | TGCGCCATCCAGACTAGCGGGCGGTACAATGAGCAGTTCTTC
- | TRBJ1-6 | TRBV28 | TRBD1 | CASSPGTGNSSPLHF | TGTGCCAGCAGTCCCGGGACAGGGAATAGTTCACCCCTCCACTTT
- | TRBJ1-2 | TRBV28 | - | CASSQGSGGYGYTF | TGTGCCAGCAGTCAGGGATCCGGAGGGTATGGCTACACCTTC
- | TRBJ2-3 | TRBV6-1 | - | CASSERGGRLSTDTQYF | TGTGCCAGCAGTGAACGAGGGGGGCGTCTCAGCACAGATACGCAGTATTTT
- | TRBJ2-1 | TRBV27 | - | CASSLSRGGRGEQFF | TGTGCCAGCAGTTTAAGCAGGGGGGGACGGGGTGAGCAGTTCTTC
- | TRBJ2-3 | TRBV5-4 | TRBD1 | CASSLEGQGYIDTQYF | TGTGCCAGCAGCTTGGAGGGACAGGGGTATATAGATACGCAGTATTTT
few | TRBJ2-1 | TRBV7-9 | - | CASSRWGGEIPNEQFF | TGTGCCAGCAGCCGGTGGGGCGGGGAGATCCCCAATGAGCAGTTCTTC
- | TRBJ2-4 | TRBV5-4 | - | CASSLAGGSKNIQYF | TGTGCCAGCAGCTTGGCAGGGGGGAGCAAAAACATTCAGTACTTC
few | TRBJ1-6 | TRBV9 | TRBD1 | CASSVEQGSSSPLHF | TGTGCCAGCAGCGTAGAACAGGGGTCCAGTTCACCCCTCCACTTT
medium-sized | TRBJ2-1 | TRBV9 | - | CASSRTPSNTYNEQFF | TGTGCCAGCAGTCGGACGCCTTCGAACACCTACAATGAGCAGTTCTTC
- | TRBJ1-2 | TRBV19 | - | CAGGTPSGGYTF | TGTGCCGGGGGGACACCCTCGGGGGGCTACACCTTC
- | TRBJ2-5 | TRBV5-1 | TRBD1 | CASSFTGGWQETQYF | TGCGCCAGCAGCTTTACAGGGGGGTGGCAAGAGACCCAGTACTTC
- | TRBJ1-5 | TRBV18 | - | CASSPQSGQPQHF | TGTGCCAGCTCACCACAGTCGGGCCAGCCCCAGCATTTT
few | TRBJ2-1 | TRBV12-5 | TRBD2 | CASGLERGSAFF | TGTGCTAGTGGTTTGGAGCGGGGATCGGCGTTCTTC
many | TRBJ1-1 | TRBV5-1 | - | CASSIATANTEAFF | TGCGCCAGCAGTATAGCGACAGCGAACACTGAAGCTTTCTTT
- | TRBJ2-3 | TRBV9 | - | CASSPQGGSVTTDTQYF | TGTGCCAGCAGTCCTCAAGGGGGGAGCGTTACCACAGATACGCAGTATTTT